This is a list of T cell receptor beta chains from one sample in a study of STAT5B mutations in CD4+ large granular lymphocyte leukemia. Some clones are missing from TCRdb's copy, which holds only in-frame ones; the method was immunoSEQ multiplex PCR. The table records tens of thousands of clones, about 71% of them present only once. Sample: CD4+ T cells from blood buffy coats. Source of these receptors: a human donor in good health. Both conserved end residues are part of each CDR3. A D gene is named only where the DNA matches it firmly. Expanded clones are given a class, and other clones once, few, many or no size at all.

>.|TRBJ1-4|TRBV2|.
CASRTGPNEKLFF
TGTGCCAGCAGGACGGGGCCAAATGAAAAACTGTTTTTT
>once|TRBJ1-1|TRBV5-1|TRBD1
CASSGDRGRRWAFF
TGCGCCAGCAGCGGTGACAGGGGCCGGCGGTGGGCTTTCTTT
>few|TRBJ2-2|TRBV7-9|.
CASSLVQTGELFF
TGTGCCAGCAGCTTAGTACAGACCGGGGAGCTGTTTTTT
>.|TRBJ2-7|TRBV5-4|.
CASSLSRGSDEQYF
TGTGCCAGCAGCTTGTCGCGGGGTAGTGACGAGCAGTACTTC
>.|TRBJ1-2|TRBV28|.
CASKGGNYGYTF
TGTGCCAGCAAAGGGGGAAACTATGGCTACACCTTC
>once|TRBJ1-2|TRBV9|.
CARDYRKSNYGYTF
TGTGCCAGAGATTACAGGAAATCGAACTATGGCTACACCTTC
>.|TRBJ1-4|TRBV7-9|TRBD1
CASSLVGQGPEKLFF
TGTGCCAGCAGCTTAGTGGGACAGGGCCCCGAAAAACTGTTTTTT
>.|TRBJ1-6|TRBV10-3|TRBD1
CAISDRGQGGSSPLHF
TGTGCCATCAGTGACAGGGGACAGGGTGGGAGTTCACCCCTCCACTTT
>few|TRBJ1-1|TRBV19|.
CASSPGGLDTEAFF
TGTGCCAGTAGTCCCGGGGGACTGGACACTGAAGCTTTCTTT
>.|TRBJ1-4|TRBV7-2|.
CASSLSLGSGEKLFF
TGTGCCAGCAGCTTATCCCTCGGTTCCGGAGAAAAACTGTTTTTT
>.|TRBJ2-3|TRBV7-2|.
CASSLARGTDTQYF
TGTGCCAGCAGCTTAGCGCGCGGCACAGATACGCAGTATTTT
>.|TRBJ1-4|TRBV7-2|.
CASSPPSGTTTREKLFF
TGTGCCAGCAGCCCACCATCCGGGACAACAACGAGAGAAAAACTGTTTTTT
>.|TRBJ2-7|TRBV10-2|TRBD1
CASIDRGPFYEQYF
TGCGCCAGCATTGACAGGGGCCCCTTCTACGAGCAGTACTTC
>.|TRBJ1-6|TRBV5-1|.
CASSTDSPYNSPLHF
TGCGCCAGCAGCACTGACAGTCCTTATAATTCACCCCTCCACTTT
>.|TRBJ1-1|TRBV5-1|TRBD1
CASSTDRGPAEAFF
TGCGCCAGCAGCACCGACAGGGGGCCCGCTGAAGCTTTCTTT
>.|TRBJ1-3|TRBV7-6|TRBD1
CASSRGQGYGNTIYF
TGTGCCAGCAGCAGGGGACAGGGGTATGGGAACACCATATATTTT
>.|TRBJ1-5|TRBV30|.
CAWSVTMDQPQHF
TGTGCCTGGAGTGTAACCATGGATCAGCCCCAGCATTTT
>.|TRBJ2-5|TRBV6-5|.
CASSFTGTDGAQYF
TGTGCCAGCAGTTTCACCGGGACGGACGGTGCCCAGTACTTC
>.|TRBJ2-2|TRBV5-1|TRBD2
CASRPPGLAGVGNTGELFF
TGCGCCAGCAGGCCACCGGGACTAGCGGGGGTAGGTAACACCGGGGAGCTGTTTTTT
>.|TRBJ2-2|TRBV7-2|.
CASSRGTANTGELFF
TGTGCCAGCAGCCGGGGGACAGCGAACACCGGGGAGCTGTTTTTT
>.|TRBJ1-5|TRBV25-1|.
CASSGGVWGQPQHF
TGTGCCAGCAGTGGCGGAGTTTGGGGTCAGCCCCAGCATTTT
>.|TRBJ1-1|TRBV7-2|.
CASSSGYNSIAFF
TGTGCCAGCAGCTCAGGGTACAATTCGATAGCTTTCTTT
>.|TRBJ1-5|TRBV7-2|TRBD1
CASSQGQGDQPQHF
TGTGCCAGCAGCCAAGGACAGGGGGATCAGCCCCAGCATTTT
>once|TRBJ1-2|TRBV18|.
CASSLGGESHGYTF
TGTGCCAGCTCTCTGGGGGGCGAGAGTCATGGCTACACCTTC
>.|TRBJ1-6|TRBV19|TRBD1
CASSNPTPLTGVNSPLHF
TGTGCCAGTAGTAATCCCACCCCGCTAACAGGGGTCAATTCACCCCTCCACTTT
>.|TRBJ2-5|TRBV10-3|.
CAISPGGAETQYF
TGTGCCATCAGTCCAGGGGGGGCTGAGACCCAGTACTTC
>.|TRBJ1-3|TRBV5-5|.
CASSLGRGPLSGNTIYF
TGTGCCAGCAGCCTCGGTCGGGGGCCCCTCTCTGGAAACACCATATATTTT
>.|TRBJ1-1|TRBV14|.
CASSRQQGLGTEAFF
TGTGCCAGCAGCCGACAACAGGGTTTGGGCACTGAAGCTTTCTTT
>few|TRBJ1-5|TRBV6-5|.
CASSYIGGAQPQHF
TGTGCCAGCAGTTACATCGGGGGTGCACAGCCCCAGCATTTT
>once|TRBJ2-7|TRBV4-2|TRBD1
CASSQWTGGSYEQYF
TGTGCCAGCAGCCAATGGACAGGGGGATCCTACGAGCAGTACTTC
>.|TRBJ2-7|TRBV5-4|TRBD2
CASSSQRTSGDYEQYF
TGTGCCAGCAGCTCCCAACGGACTAGCGGGGACTACGAGCAGTACTTC
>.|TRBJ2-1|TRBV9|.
CASSTTESSYNEQFF
TGTGCCAGCAGCACGACTGAGAGCTCCTACAATGAGCAGTTCTTC
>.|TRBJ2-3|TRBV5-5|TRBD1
CASSSRDRVTDTQYF
TGTGCCAGCAGCTCCCGGGACAGGGTAACAGATACGCAGTATTTT
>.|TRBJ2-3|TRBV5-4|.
CASSLDSSLSTDTQYF
TGTGCCAGCAGCTTGGACTCCAGCTTGAGCACAGATACGCAGTATTTT
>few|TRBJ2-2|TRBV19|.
CASSISPGAGTGELFF
TGTGCCAGTAGTATCTCTCCAGGGGCGGGCACCGGGGAGCTGTTTTTT
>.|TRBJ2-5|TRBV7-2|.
CASSGGLQETQYF
TGTGCCAGCAGCGGGGGGCTTCAAGAGACCCAGTACTTC
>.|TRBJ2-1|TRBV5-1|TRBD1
CASSRTGGDWNEQFF
TGCGCCAGCAGCCGGACAGGGGGCGATTGGAATGAGCAGTTCTTC
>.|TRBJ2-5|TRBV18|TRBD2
CASSPETSGDGTQYF
TGTGCCAGCTCACCAGAAACTAGCGGGGACGGGACCCAGTACTTC
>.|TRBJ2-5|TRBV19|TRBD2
CASSTPRLAGGGETQYF
TGTGCCAGTAGTACCCCCCGACTAGCGGGGGGTGGGGAGACCCAGTACTTC
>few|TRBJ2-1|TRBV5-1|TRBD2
CASSAAGVPYNEQFF
TGCGCCAGCAGCGCAGCGGGAGTCCCCTACAATGAGCAGTTCTTC
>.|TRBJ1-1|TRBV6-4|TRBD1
CASSATGTTEAFF
TGTGCCAGCAGTGCGACAGGGACCACTGAAGCTTTCTTT
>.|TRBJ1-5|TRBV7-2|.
CASSFLGSNQPQHF
TGTGCCAGCAGCTTCCTTGGGAGCAATCAGCCCCAGCATTTT
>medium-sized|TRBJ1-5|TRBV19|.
CASSGGKGQPQHF
TGTGCCAGTAGTGGGGGGAAAGGACAGCCCCAGCATTTT
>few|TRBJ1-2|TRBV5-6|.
CASSFLASSLGNYGYTF
TGTGCCAGCAGCTTTTTGGCCAGCTCGCTTGGAAACTATGGCTACACCTTC
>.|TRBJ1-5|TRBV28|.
CASREGTGRGQPQHF
TGTGCCAGCAGAGAAGGGACCGGTCGAGGGCAGCCCCAGCATTTT
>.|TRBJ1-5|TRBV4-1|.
CASSQDPSSNQPQHF
TGCGCCAGCAGCCAAGACCCTAGCAGCAATCAGCCCCAGCATTTT
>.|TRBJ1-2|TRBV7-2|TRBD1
CASSLDAAAGGVDGYTF
TGTGCCAGCAGCTTAGATGCCGCCGCAGGGGGGGTGGATGGCTACACCTTC
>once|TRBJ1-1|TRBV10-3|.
CAIRPSGYRHEAFF
TGTGCCATCAGGCCCTCAGGCTACAGGCACGAAGCTTTCTTT
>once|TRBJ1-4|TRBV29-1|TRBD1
CSVADPRQGAQSEKLFF
TGCAGCGTTGCAGACCCGCGACAGGGGGCGCAGAGTGAAAAACTGTTTTTT
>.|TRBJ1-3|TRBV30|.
CAWSVRQGRNTIYF
TGTGCCTGGAGTGTACGGCAGGGTCGAAACACCATATATTTT
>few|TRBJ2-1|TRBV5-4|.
CASSLTVGNNEQFF
TGTGCCAGCAGCTTGACAGTGGGGAACAATGAGCAGTTCTTC
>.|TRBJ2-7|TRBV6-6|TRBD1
CASSYSGGGTGNEQYF
TGTGCCAGCAGTTACTCGGGTGGAGGGACAGGGAACGAGCAGTACTTC
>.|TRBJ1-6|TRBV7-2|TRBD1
CASSPSTGGDNSPLHF
TGTGCCAGCAGCCCGTCGACAGGGGGGGATAATTCACCCCTCCACTTT
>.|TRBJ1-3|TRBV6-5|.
CASSRTYSSGNTIYF
TGTGCCAGCAGTAGGACGTATAGCTCTGGAAACACCATATATTTT
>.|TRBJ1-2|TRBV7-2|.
CASSYTRTPYGYTF
TGTGCCAGCAGCTACACCCGGACACCCTATGGCTACACCTTC
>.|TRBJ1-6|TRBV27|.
CASTMAGKVGSPLHF
TGTGCCAGCACCATGGCAGGGAAAGTTGGTTCACCCCTCCACTTT
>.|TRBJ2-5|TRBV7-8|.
CASSPPRVTRETQYF
TGTGCCAGCAGCCCGCCGCGGGTCACACGAGAGACCCAGTACTTC
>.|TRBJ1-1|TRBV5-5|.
CASSRQGNTEAFF
TGTGCCAGCAGCCGTCAGGGGAACACTGAAGCTTTCTTT